One and the same sample provided the 31 T cell receptor beta chains below, sequenced in a study of blood T cell repertoires in COVID-19. Sequencing used immunoSEQ multiplex PCR; TCRdb keeps in-frame clones, though not all of them. This table holds approximately 27,000 clones, 80% to 90% found once. Sequences were obtained from peripheral blood. Every receptor here comes from a man between 60 and 70 years old with acute or convalescent COVID-19.

This chain connects TRBV11-2 to TRBJ1-1; perhaps TRBD1 as D (5 bases). The CDR3 runs 15 residues. The V end was cut by 1 base, the J end by 0 bases, with 9 bases between. Per the germline V gene, CDR1 is SGHAT and CDR2 is FQNNGV. The CDR3 protein is CASSLVRGMNTEAFF. CDR3 DNA: TGTGCCAGCAGCTTAGTTCGGGGGATGAACACTGAAGCTTTCTTT.

This clone is a singleton in its sample. As DNA, the CDR3 is TGTGCCAGCAGCCAAGATAGCGGGGACCGCTCCTACGAGCAGTACTTC. Translation: CASSQDSGDRSYEQYF. V and J are TRBV4-2 and TRBJ2-7; 8 nucleotides line up with TRBD2. Trimming at V came to 0 bases and at J to 0 bases, leaving 4 bases not matched to a gene. The CDR3 runs to 16 residues. Germline-derived CDR1 and CDR2 are LGHNA and YNFKEQ.

V is TRBV5-6 and J is TRBJ1-5; 9 bases are a match to TRBD1. CDR1 is SGHDT and CDR2 is YYEEEE in the germline V gene. The V gene end was trimmed by 3 bases and the J gene end by 1 base; junction bases not matched to a gene: 11. The CDR3 loop spans 18 amino acids. Here the CDR3 reads CASSSAGQGIGSNQPQHF. In DNA form, the CDR3 reads TGTGCCAGCAGCTCCGCCGGACAGGGGATAGGGAGCAATCAGCCCCAGCATTTT. The complete variable domain, with remaining parts taken from reference TRBV5-6 and TRBJ1-5, reads DAGVTQSPTHLIKTRGQQVTLRCSPKSGHDTVSWYQQALGQGPQFIFQYYEEEERQRGNFPDRFSGHQFPNYSSELNVNALLLGDSALYLCASSSAGQGIGSNQPQHFGDGTRLSIL.

The chain recombines TRBV7-6 with TRBJ1-1, with D maybe TRBD1 (6 bases). Germline CDR1 reads SGHVS; CDR2 reads FNYEAQ. With 5 bases removed from V and 1 base from J, the gap between germline ends came to 14 bases. CDR3 size: 15 residues. Here the CDR3 reads CASSARQGQNTEAFF. CDR3 nucleotides: TGTGCCAGCAGCGCCCGCCAGGGACAGAACACTGAAGCTTTCTTT.

V is TRBV5-4 and J is TRBJ2-7, with D possibly TRBD1 on 5 matching bases. This CDR3 contains 14 residues. Germline CDR1 reads SGHNT; CDR2 reads YYREEE (reference sequence). V was pared by 2 bases and J by 0 bases, with 9 bases between. Here the CDR3 reads CASSFSTDSYEQYF. The DNA for the CDR3 is TGTGCCAGCAGCTTCTCGACAGACTCCTACGAGCAGTACTTC.

This clone was seen more than once but under ten times. Relative to the germline gene, one junction end is altered; a read error may explain this. This sequence joins TRBV7-7 and TRBJ2-2; D is possibly TRBD2 (5 bases). This CDR3 is 14 amino acids long. CDR1 and CDR2 (germline): SSHAT, FNYEAQ (reference sequence). The CDR3 region has the DNA TGTGCTAGCAGCTTAAGGCGGGACACCGGGGAGCTGTTTTTT. It codes for CASSLRRDTGELFF.

CDR3 DNA: TGTGCCGCCCGACTGAATCCGGGCACTGAAGCTTTCTTT. Encoded protein: CAARLNPGTEAFF. V is TRBV10-3 and J is TRBJ1-1; D is unresolved. The CDR3 loop spans 13 amino acids. Per the germline V gene, CDR1 is ENHRY and CDR2 is SYGVKD. The V end was cut by 11 bases, the J end by 4 bases, with 17 bases between.

This chain's CDR3 is CASSSTYSNQPQHF. The CDR3 DNA reads as TGTGCCAGCAGTTCCACTTATAGCAATCAGCCCCAGCATTTT. This rearrangement joins TRBV6-5 to TRBJ1-5; no clear D gene. The CDR3 is 14 residues long. Per the germline V gene, CDR1 is MNHEY and CDR2 is SVGAGI. V lost 4 bases to trimming and J lost 0 bases, with 7 bases between them.

The genes are TRBV5-1 and TRBJ2-7; 8 bases are a match to TRBD2. The CDR3 extends over 15 amino acids. Germline V CDR1 and CDR2: SGHRS, YFSETQ. The J segment lost 1 base and the V segment lost 1 base, leaving 4 bases of the junction unmatched. For the CDR3, the DNA is TGCGCCAGCAGCTTGAATCCGGGAGGGTCCTACGAGCAGTACTTC. Translating gives CASSLNPGGSYEQYF. Supplemented by reference TRBV5-1 and TRBJ2-7, the full variable domain reads KAGVTQTPRYLIKTRGQQVTLSCSPISGHRSVSWYQQTPGQGLQFLFEYFSETQRNKGNFPGRFSGRQFSNSRSEMNVSTLELGDSALYLCASSLNPGGSYEQYFGPGTRLTVT.

In DNA form, the CDR3 reads TGTGCCAGCAGCTTGCTACAGGGGGCCATCACCGGGGAGCTGTTTTTT. Translation: CASSLLQGAITGELFF. The chain links TRBV5-8 to TRBJ2-2, with 9 bases identical to TRBD1. The germline V gene encodes CDR1 SGHTS and CDR2 YDEGEE. The CDR3 runs 16 residues. The ends lost 1 base at V and 4 bases at J; junction bases unmatched: 5.

This clone was seen a handful of times. The chain is built from TRBV5-6 and TRBJ1-6, with TRBD1 as a possible D gene (6 bases). CDR1 and CDR2 (germline): SGHDT, YYEEEE. Deletions cut 4 bases from V and 8 bases from J, with 10 bases between. This CDR3 has 13 amino acids. The CDR3 nucleotides are TGTGCCAGCAGCGGAACAGGGTATTCACCCCTCCACTTT. The encoded protein is CASSGTGYSPLHF.

The chain links TRBV28 to TRBJ1-4, with D unclear. V was pared by 1 base and J by 6 bases, with 9 bases between. This CDR3 is built from 14 residues. Looked up from germline, CDR1 is MDHEN and CDR2 is SYDVKM. In nucleotides, the CDR3 is TGTGCCAGCAGTTTATCAGGTGTGGATGAAAAACTGTTTTTT. Amino acid sequence: CASSLSGVDEKLFF.

The chain has TRBV12-1 and TRBJ2-1; the table assigns TRBD1, which was not confirmed against the DNA. TRBV12-1 counts as a pseudogene. The length of the CDR3 is 16 residues. Here the CDR3 reads CASSSPTVHSYNEQFF. For the CDR3, the DNA is TGTGCCAGCAGCTCCCCGACAGTTCACTCCTACAATGAGCAGTTCTTC.

The rearrangement links TRBV5-1 to TRBJ2-5; D not resolved. The V gene's germline CDR1 is SGHRS and CDR2 YFSETQ. Trimming cost V 1 base and J 2 bases, with 12 bases left between them. CDR3 size: 15 residues. The CDR3 DNA is TGCGCCAGCAGCTTGACCGCGGCCCGGCAAGAGACCCAGTACTTC. This translates into CASSLTAARQETQYF.

The V call is TRBV25-1, the J call TRBJ1-2; 8 bases map to TRBD1. Germline lookup yields CDR1 MGHDK and CDR2 SYGVNS. The CDR3 is 13 amino acids. V gave up 6 bases and J gave up 6 bases; unmatched junction bases: 6. The CDR3 region is CASRVTGDNGYTF. In DNA, the CDR3 is TGTGCCAGCAGGGTGACAGGGGACAATGGCTACACCTTC.

This clone appeared once. The rearrangement links TRBV4-1 to TRBJ1-1; TRBD1 aligns across 7 bases. J lost 2 bases, V lost 4 bases, and 4 bases had no gene match. CDR3 size: 14 residues. Germline values: CDR1 MGHRA, CDR2 YSYEKL. CDR3 in amino acids: CASSRGQANTEAFF. CDR3 nucleotide sequence: TGCGCCAGCAGCCGCGGACAGGCAAACACTGAAGCTTTCTTT.

This sequence joins TRBV7-6 and TRBJ1-1; D may be TRBD1 (6 bases). Germline CDR1 is SGHVS and CDR2 is FNYEAQ. CDR3 size: 16 residues. V was trimmed by 1 base and J by 0 bases, leaving 12 bases between them. Here the CDR3 reads CASSLGGRGMNTEAFF. As DNA, the CDR3 is TGTGCCAGCAGCTTAGGGGGTAGGGGGATGAACACTGAAGCTTTCTTT.

This sequence joins TRBV19 and TRBJ1-1, with D hard to call. The CDR3 has 13 residues. The germline V and J ends were trimmed by 6 bases and 1 base, with 9 bases remaining between them. Germline CDR1 LNHDA, CDR2 SQIVND (reference sequence). CDR3 residues: CASRRSGNTEAFF. Here the CDR3 DNA reads TGTGCCAGTAGAAGATCGGGGAACACTGAAGCTTTCTTT. The complete variable domain, with remaining parts taken from reference TRBV19 and TRBJ1-1, reads DGGITQSPKYLFRKEGQNVTLSCEQNLNHDAMYWYRQDPGQGLRLIYYSQIVNDFQKGDIAEGYSVSREKKESFPLTVTSAQKNPTAFYLCASRRSGNTEAFFGQGTRLTVV.

This clone was recorded a few times. The chain employs TRBV7-3 and TRBJ2-1; TRBD2 aligns across 10 bases. Germline CDR1 and CDR2: SGHTA and FQGTGA. V lost 5 bases to trimming and J lost 5 bases; unmatched junction nucleotides: 21. The CDR3 consists of 20 residues. CDR3 residues: CASSHQPLAGDRVRNNEQFF. CDR3 DNA: TGTGCCAGCAGCCACCAACCTCTAGCGGGAGATAGAGTTCGGAACAATGAGCAGTTCTTC. Full variable domain (outside the CDR3, taken from reference TRBV7-3 and TRBJ2-1): GAGVSQTPSNKVTEKGKYVELRCDPISGHTALYWYRQSLGQGPEFLIYFQGTGAADDSGLPNDRFFAVRPEGSVSTLKIQRTERGDSAVYLCASSHQPLAGDRVRNNEQFFGPGTRLTVL.

V is TRBV3-1 (or the pseudogene TRBV3-2) and J is TRBJ1-1; TRBD1 might be the D (5 bases). The CDR3 contains 14 residues. Trimming pared 4 bases from V and 0 bases from J, leaving 9 bases between. Germline V lookup: CDR1 LGHDT, CDR2 YNNKEL (reference sequence). The CDR3 is CASSRGHLNTEAFF. CDR3 sequence (DNA): TGTGCCAGCAGCCGAGGACACTTGAACACTGAAGCTTTCTTT.

The V and J genes are TRBV19 and TRBJ2-7; maybe TRBD2 (6 bases). This CDR3 is 14 amino acids long. V was clipped by 5 bases and J by 4 bases, with 15 bases between them. Germline lookup yields CDR1 LNHDA and CDR2 SQIVND (reference sequence). In DNA, the CDR3 is TGTGCCAGTAGTCCGGGACTCGAGCGGTACGAGCAGTACTTC. It is translated as CASSPGLERYEQYF.

The chain has TRBV28 and TRBJ1-6; 9 bases fit TRBD1. This CDR3 is built from 15 residues. The V gene end was trimmed by 5 bases and the J gene end by 6 bases; junction bases not matched to a gene: 5. CDR1 and CDR2 (germline): MDHEN, SYDVKM. This CDR3 reads CASSLQGASNSPLHF. CDR3 nucleotides: TGTGCCAGCAGTCTACAGGGGGCAAGTAATTCACCCCTCCACTTT.

The CDR3 region has the DNA TGTGCCACCAGTGCAGGGTCCACTGAAGCTTTCTTT. This gives the protein CATSAGSTEAFF. The J gene is TRBJ1-1, the V gene TRBV24-1; a weak D match, TRBD1 (5 bases). There are 12 residues in the CDR3. The germline CDR1 and CDR2 sequences are KGHDR and SFDVKD. V was pared by 5 bases and J by 4 bases, with 7 bases between.

The chain couples TRBV7-9 to TRBJ2-7, with 10 nucleotides matching TRBD2. Germline V gives CDR1 SEHNR, CDR2 FQNEAQ (reference sequence). The CDR3 spans 15 residues. Trimming removed 7 bases from V and 2 bases from J; junction bases left unmatched: 8. CDR3 coding DNA: TGTGCCAGCACCGATGGACTAGCGGACCCCTACGAGCAGTACTTC. Translating gives CASTDGLADPYEQYF.

The chain has TRBV25-1 and TRBJ2-2; perhaps TRBD1 as D (5 bases). This CDR3 contains 14 residues. Per germline, CDR1 MGHDK and CDR2 SYGVNS. V lost 3 bases and J lost 0, with 5 bases in between. CDR3 sequence: CASSETANTGELFF. The CDR3 DNA follows: TGTGCCAGCAGTGAGACAGCGAACACCGGGGAGCTGTTTTTT.

This clone was seen just once. This chain uses TRBV14 with TRBJ1-1; possibly TRBD1 for D (6 bases). Per germline, CDR1 SGHDN and CDR2 FVKESK. The CDR3 loop spans 14 amino acids. Trimming shortened V by 3 bases and J by 6 bases, and 14 bases separated the two germline ends. The DNA of the CDR3 is TGTGCCAGCAGCCAGCCCGACAGGTTTTCTGAAGCTTTCTTT. As protein: CASSQPDRFSEAFF.

This clone has a single count. The V call is TRBV28, the J call TRBJ2-5; 11 bases map to TRBD2. CDR1 and CDR2 from the germline V gene are MDHEN and SYDVKM. J gave up 5 bases and V 10 bases, and 6 bases lay outside the gene matches. There are 13 residues in the CDR3. CDR3 residues: CANSGRARETQYF. Written as DNA, the CDR3 is TGTGCCAATAGCGGGAGGGCCCGGGAGACCCAGTACTTC.

The chain uses TRBV19 and TRBJ1-1; possible D gene TRBD1, 5 bases. The CDR3 runs 14 residues. Germline CDR1 is LNHDA and CDR2 is SQIVND (reference sequence). Trimming took 3 bases from V and 1 from J, leaving 9 bases between them. The CDR3 bases are TGTGCCAGTAGTATCTCTACAGGGAACACTGAAGCTTTCTTT. Translated, it gives CASSISTGNTEAFF. The complete variable domain, with remaining parts taken from reference TRBV19 and TRBJ1-1, reads DGGITQSPKYLFRKEGQNVTLSCEQNLNHDAMYWYRQDPGQGLRLIYYSQIVNDFQKGDIAEGYSVSREKKESFPLTVTSAQKNPTAFYLCASSISTGNTEAFFGQGTRLTVV.

Here the CDR3 reads CASTVEREYYEQYF. In DNA form, the CDR3 reads TGTGCCAGCACTGTAGAGCGGGAGTACTACGAGCAGTACTTC. This chain uses TRBV5-6 with TRBJ2-7; TRBD2 matches at 8 bases. This CDR3 is built from 14 residues. Looked up from germline, CDR1 is SGHDT and CDR2 is YYEEEE. J lost 3 bases, V lost 6 bases, and 8 bases had no gene match.

The V gene is TRBV9, the J gene TRBJ1-6; 7 nucleotides line up with TRBD1. CDR3 size: 15 residues. In germline, CDR1 is SGDLS, CDR2 YYNGEE. V gave up 2 bases and J gave up 5 bases; unmatched junction bases: 4. The CDR3 DNA sequence: TGTGCCAGCAGCGTGGGGACAGTCAATAATTCACCCCTCCACTTT. Its translation: CASSVGTVNNSPLHF.

The chain carries TRBV29-1 and TRBJ2-4, with 9 bases that match TRBD1. This CDR3 has 13 amino acids. Germline lookup yields CDR1 SQVTM and CDR2 ANQGSEA. Trimming took 5 bases from V and 3 from J; bases not matched to a gene: 2. Here the CDR3 DNA reads TGCAGCGTTTTGGGACAGGGCAAAAACATTCAGTACTTC. It translates to CSVLGQGKNIQYF.